The 4 T cell receptor beta chains below were found in one sample sequenced in a study of blood T cell repertoires in COVID-19. Some clones are missing from TCRdb's copy, which holds only in-frame ones; the method was immunoSEQ multiplex PCR. The sample holds some 530,000 clones, approximately 85% seen once. Source material: peripheral blood. The receptors originated from a human donor in a cohort sampled during active COVID-19.

The chain is built from TRBV11-3 and TRBJ2-2; tentative D call: TRBD2 (6 bases). Trimming cost V 1 base and J 3 bases, with 9 bases left between them. Germline CDR1 is SGHNT and CDR2 is YENEEA. The CDR3 runs to 15 residues. In nucleotides, the CDR3 is TGTGCCAGCAGCTTAGCGGGAGAGGACACCGGGGAGCTGTTTTTT. It specifies CASSLAGEDTGELFF.

The rearrangement joins TRBV6-5 to TRBJ1-1; tentatively, D is TRBD1 (6 bases). This CDR3 comprises 16 residues. V lost 0 bases, J lost 4 bases, and 15 bases lay in between. CDR1 MNHEY and CDR2 SVGAGI come from the germline V gene. The CDR3 nucleotides read TGTGCCAGCAGTTACTCGTGGGGGCCCGGTGGCACTGAAGCTTTCTTT. Translating it yields CASSYSWGPGGTEAFF.

The rearrangement joins TRBV6-5 to TRBJ2-5; the D is unclear. Germline-derived CDR1 and CDR2 are MNHEY and SVGAGI. V gave up 2 bases and J gave up 5 bases, with 9 bases separating them. The CDR3 sequence is 13 residues long. The CDR3 loop reads CASSYNERETQYF. The CDR3 nucleotides are TGTGCCAGCAGTTACAACGAGAGGGAGACCCAGTACTTC.

The chain is built from TRBV21-1 and TRBJ1-1; the table gives TRBD1 as D, unverified against the DNA. TRBV21-1 is recorded as a pseudogene. This CDR3 spans 14 amino acids. The CDR3 region is CASSIYRGNTEAFF. CDR3 bases: TGTGCCAGCAGCATTTATAGGGGGAACACTGAAGCTTTCTTT.